The clone carrying this T cell receptor (beta chain) was detected a few times. Its antigen is not identified. This entry belongs to a study of T cell responses to AZD1222 COVID-19 vaccine. Profiled with immunoSEQ multiplex PCR; TCRdb holds only in-frame clones, not every one. In the table there are about 140,000 clones, 92% of which are singletons. Study results and caveats: A mostly white British donor set with more females was recruited, and clonal diversity was possibly underestimated.

The TCR originated in an adult in good health. The sequences come from peripheral blood, collected on day 0 of AZD1222 vaccination.

The CDR3 nucleotides are TGTGCCAGCAGCGCGGGACTAGCGGATACCTACGAGCAGTACTTC. Residues: CASSAGLADTYEQYF. V is TRBV5-8 and J is TRBJ2-7; 11 bases match TRBD2. The germline CDR1 and CDR2 sequences are SGHTS and YDEGEE. V shed 4 bases, J shed 2 bases, and the junction held 5 bases outside the gene matches. The CDR3 runs 15 residues.